The sequence of this T cell receptor (beta chain) was determined in a study of T cells in Graves' hyperthyroidism and ophthalmopathy. At the level of the study: The blood sample was taken at first diagnosis, before treatment began.

The source material, RNA transcripts, was used to amplify TCR beta CDR3 regions. A first-round RT-PCR of the TCR CDR3 used the HTBI primer set. TCRdb recomputed calls from the multiplex PCR reads with MiXCR, one row per CDR3 protein. The sample contains about 300,000 distinct CDR3 sequences, about 19% of which appear only once. CDR3 length: 14 residues. The V gene's germline CDR1 is MNHNY and CDR2 SVGAGI (reference sequence). Deletions cut 0 bases from V and 4 bases from J, with 9 bases between. Findings and caveats of the study: Most thyroid clonotypes that were expanded above 0.001 also turned up in blood.

This clonotype was recorded a few times. The antigen is unknown. Clinical symptoms, serum thyroxine and TRAb, thyroid ultrasound and orbital computed tomography together formed the diagnostic basis. V and J are TRBV6-6 and TRBJ1-2, with D possibly TRBD1 on 5 matching bases. The source is a man in his fifties or sixties with Graves' ophthalmopathy. The sequenced sample was blood. The CDR3 reads CASSYSLGTYGYTF. The CDR3 nucleotides read TGTGCCAGCAGTTACTCGTTAGGGACCTATGGCTACACCTTC.